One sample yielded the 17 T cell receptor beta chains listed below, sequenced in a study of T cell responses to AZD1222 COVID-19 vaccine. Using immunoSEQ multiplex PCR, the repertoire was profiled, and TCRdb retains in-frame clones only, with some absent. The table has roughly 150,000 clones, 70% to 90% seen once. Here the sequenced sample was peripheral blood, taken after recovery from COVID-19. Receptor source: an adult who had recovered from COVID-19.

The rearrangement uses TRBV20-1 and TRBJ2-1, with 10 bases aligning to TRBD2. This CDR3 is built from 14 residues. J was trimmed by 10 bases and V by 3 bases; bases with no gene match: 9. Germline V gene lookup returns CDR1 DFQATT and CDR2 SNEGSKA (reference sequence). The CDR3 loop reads CSASPGTSAVEQFF. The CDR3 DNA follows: TGCAGTGCTAGTCCCGGGACTAGCGCTGTCGAGCAGTTCTTC.

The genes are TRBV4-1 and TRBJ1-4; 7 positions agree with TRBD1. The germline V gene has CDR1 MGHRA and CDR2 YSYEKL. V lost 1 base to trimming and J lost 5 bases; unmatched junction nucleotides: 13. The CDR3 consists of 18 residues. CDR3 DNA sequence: TGCGCCAGCAGCCAAGTAGGTTTAATCGGGACAGAAAATGAAAAACTGTTTTTT. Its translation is CASSQVGLIGTENEKLFF.

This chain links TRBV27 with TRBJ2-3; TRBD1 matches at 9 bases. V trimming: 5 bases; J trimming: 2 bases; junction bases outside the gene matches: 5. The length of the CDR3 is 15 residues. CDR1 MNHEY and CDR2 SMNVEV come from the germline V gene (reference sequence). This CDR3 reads CASSRRDRDTDTQYF. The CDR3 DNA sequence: TGTGCCAGCAGTCGGCGGGACAGGGACACAGATACGCAGTATTTT.

CDR3 nucleotide sequence: TGTGCCAGCAGGGCTAACACCGGGGAGCTGTTTTTT. Translating gives CASRANTGELFF. The genes are TRBV6-5 and TRBJ2-2; D is undetermined. The germline gives CDR1 MNHEY, CDR2 SVGAGI. V was trimmed by 6 bases and J by 2 bases, leaving 4 bases between them. This CDR3 contains 12 residues.

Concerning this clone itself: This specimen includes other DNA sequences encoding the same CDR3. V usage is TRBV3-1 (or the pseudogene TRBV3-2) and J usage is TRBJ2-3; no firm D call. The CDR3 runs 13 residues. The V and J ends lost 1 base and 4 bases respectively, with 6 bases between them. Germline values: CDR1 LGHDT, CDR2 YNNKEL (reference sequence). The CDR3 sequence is CASSQGLADTQYF. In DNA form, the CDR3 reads TGTGCCAGCAGCCAAGGTCTAGCAGATACGCAGTATTTT.

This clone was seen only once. CDR3 protein: CATSRVRTSGTGEQFF. Written as DNA, the CDR3 is TGTGCCACCAGCAGAGTACGGACTAGCGGGACCGGTGAGCAGTTCTTC. The chain joins TRBV15 to TRBJ2-1; 12 nucleotides align to TRBD2. Germline CDR1 LNHNV, CDR2 YYDKDF (reference sequence). The CDR3 loop spans 16 amino acids. Trimming cost V 1 base and J 9 bases; bases outside gene matches: 7.

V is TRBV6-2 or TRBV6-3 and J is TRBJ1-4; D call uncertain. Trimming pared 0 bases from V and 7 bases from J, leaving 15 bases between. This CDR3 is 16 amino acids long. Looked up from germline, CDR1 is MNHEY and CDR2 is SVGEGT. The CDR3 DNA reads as TGTGCCAGCAGTTACTCCGGCAGGCGACCCCCTGAAAAACTGTTTTTT. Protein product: CASSYSGRRPPEKLFF.

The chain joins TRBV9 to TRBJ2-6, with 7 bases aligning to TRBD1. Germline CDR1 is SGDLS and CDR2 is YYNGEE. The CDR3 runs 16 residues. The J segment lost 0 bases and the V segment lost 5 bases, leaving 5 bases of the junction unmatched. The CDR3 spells CASSKTGTSGANVLTF. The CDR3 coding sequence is TGTGCCAGCAGTAAGACAGGGACCTCTGGGGCCAACGTCCTGACTTTC.

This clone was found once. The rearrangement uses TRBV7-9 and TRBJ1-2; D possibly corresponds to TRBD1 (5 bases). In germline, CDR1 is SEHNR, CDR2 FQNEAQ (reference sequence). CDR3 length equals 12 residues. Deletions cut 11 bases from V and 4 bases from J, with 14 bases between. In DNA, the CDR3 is TGTGCCGGGGCACGCTCGGGCTATGGCTACACCTTC. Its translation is CAGARSGYGYTF.

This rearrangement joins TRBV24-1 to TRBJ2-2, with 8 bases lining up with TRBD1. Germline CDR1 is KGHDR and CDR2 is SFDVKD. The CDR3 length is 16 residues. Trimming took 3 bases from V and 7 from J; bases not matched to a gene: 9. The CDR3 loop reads CATSDPDRALLGELFF. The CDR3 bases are TGTGCCACCAGTGATCCGGACAGGGCTCTACTCGGGGAGCTGTTTTTT.

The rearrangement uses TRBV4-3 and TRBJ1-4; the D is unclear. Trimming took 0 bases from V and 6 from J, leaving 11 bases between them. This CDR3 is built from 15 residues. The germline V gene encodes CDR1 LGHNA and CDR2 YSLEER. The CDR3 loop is CASSQEGRMDEKLFF. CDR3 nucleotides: TGCGCCAGCAGCCAAGAAGGACGGATGGATGAAAAACTGTTTTTT.

CDR3 region: CASSLVQNEAFF. CDR3 sequence (DNA): TGCGCCAGCAGCTTGGTTCAGAACGAAGCTTTCTTT. This chain connects TRBV5-1 to TRBJ1-1; no reliable D call. Germline V gene sequence: CDR1 SGHRS, CDR2 YFSETQ. The CDR3 is made up of 12 amino acids. Between the trimmed V and J ends, which lost 0 bases and 8 bases, there was a span of 8 bases.

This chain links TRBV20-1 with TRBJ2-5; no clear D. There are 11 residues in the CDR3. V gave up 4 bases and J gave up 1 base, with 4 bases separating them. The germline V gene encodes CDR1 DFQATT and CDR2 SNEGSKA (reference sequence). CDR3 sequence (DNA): TGCAGTGCTAACCCCCAAGAGACCCAGTACTTC. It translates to CSANPQETQYF.

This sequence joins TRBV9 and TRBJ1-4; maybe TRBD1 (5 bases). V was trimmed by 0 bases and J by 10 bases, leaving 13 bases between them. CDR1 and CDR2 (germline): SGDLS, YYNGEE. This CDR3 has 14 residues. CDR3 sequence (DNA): TGTGCCAGCAGCGTAGCGCAGGGAGGAGGAAAACTGTTTTTT. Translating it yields CASSVAQGGGKLFF.

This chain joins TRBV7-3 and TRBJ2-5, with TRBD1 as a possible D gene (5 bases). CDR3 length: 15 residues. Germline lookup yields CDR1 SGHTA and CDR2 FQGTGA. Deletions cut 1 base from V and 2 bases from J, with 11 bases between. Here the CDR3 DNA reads TGTGCCAGCAGCTTAAGTGGGCAGGGACAAGAGACCCAGTACTTC. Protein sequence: CASSLSGQGQETQYF. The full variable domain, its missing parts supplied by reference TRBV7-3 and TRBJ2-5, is GAGVSQTPSNKVTEKGKYVELRCDPISGHTALYWYRQSLGQGPEFLIYFQGTGAADDSGLPNDRFFAVRPEGSVSTLKIQRTERGDSAVYLCASSLSGQGQETQYFGPGTRLLVL.

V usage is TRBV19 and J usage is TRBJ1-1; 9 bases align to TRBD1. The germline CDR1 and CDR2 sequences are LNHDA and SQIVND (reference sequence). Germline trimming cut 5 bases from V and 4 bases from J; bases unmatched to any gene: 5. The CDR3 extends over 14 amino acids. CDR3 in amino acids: CASSARQGVTEAFF. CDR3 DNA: TGTGCCAGTAGTGCCCGACAGGGGGTCACTGAAGCTTTCTTT.

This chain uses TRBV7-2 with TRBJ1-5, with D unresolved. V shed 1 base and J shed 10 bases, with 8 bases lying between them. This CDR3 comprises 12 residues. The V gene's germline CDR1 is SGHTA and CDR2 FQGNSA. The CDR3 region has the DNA TGTGCCAGCAGCTTAGTGGGAAGCCCCCAGCATTTT. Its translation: CASSLVGSPQHF. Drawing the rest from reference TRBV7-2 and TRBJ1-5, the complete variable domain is GAGVSQSPSNKVTEKGKDVELRCDPISGHTALYWYRQSLGQGLEFLIYFQGNSAPDKSGLPSDRFSAERTGGSVSTLTIQRTQQEDSAVYLCASSLVGSPQHFGDGTRLSIL.